This T cell receptor (beta chain) is from a study of cytomegalovirus exposure and HLA in healthy donors. CDR3 length: 16 residues. The germline V gene has CDR1 PRHDT and CDR2 FYEKMQ (reference sequence). J lost 3 bases, V lost 4 bases, and 11 bases had no gene match. In its sample, this clone was seen once. Its antigen remains unidentified. General study findings and limits: An analysis was carried out later, and it reportedly showed fewer N-insertions in an Asian-associated ancestry cluster than the roughly 670-donor mean.

Vbeta (60) and Jbeta (13) primers were used in the PCR. Authors' analysis steps: Later reanalysis found 75 million to 100 million unique TCR beta chains, some 10 million of them shared. Sequencing used immunoSEQ multiplex PCR; TCRdb keeps in-frame clones, though not all of them. That table furnishes V, J and clone size, whereas the DNA furnished D and trimming. The sample has hundreds of thousands of clones; about 70% are singletons. This clonotype was sampled from a woman aged 25 to 39 in good health and CMV-seronegative. The sample comprised PBMCs. The chain recombines TRBV13 with TRBJ1-2; 7 bases are shared with TRBD1. The chain's CDR3 is CASSSNNRDRDYGYTF. DNA of the CDR3: TGTGCCAGCAGCTCAAATAACCGGGACAGAGACTATGGCTACACCTTC.